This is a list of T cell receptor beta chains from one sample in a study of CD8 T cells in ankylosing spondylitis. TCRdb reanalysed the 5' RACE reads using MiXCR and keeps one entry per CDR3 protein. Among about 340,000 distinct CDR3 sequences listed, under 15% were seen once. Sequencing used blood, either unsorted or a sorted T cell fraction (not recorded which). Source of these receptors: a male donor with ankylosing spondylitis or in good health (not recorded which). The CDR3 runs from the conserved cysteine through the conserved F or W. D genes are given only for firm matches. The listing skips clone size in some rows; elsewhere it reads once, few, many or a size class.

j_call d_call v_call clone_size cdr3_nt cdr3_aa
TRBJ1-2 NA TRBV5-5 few TGTGCCAGCAGCTTGCCCAGTGGAGGGAACTATGGCTACACCTTC CASSLPSGGNYGYTF
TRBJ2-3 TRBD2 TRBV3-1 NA TGTGCCAGCAGCCACCTGACTAGCGGGACAGATACGCAGTATTTT CASSHLTSGTDTQYF
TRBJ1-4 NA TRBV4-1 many TGCGCCAGCAGCCCGGGGGGTCGAACTAATGAAAAACTGTTTTTT CASSPGGRTNEKLFF
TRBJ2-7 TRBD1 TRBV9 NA TGTGCCAGCAGCGTAGAGGGGACAGGGTTCAGCGAGCAGTACTTC CASSVEGTGFSEQYF
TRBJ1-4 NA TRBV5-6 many TGTGCCAGCAGCTTGGGAGGGGCTGGGGAAAAACTGTTTTTT CASSLGGAGEKLFF
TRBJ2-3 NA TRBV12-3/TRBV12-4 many TGTGCCAGCAGTTCGTACAGGGATACGCAGTATTTT CASSSYRDTQYF
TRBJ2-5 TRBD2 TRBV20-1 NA TGCAGTGCTAGACCAAGACTAGCGGGAGCTTTGAATCAAGAGACCCAGTACTTC CSARPRLAGALNQETQYF
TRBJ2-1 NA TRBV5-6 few TGTGCCAGCAGCTGGTTGCAGGGCCCACACAATGAGCAGTTCTTC CASSWLQGPHNEQFF
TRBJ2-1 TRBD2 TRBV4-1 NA TGCGCCAGCAGCCAAGGGGGGCCGGGGGGGAGCTCCTACAATGAGCAGTTCTTC CASSQGGPGGSSYNEQFF
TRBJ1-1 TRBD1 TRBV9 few TGTGCCAGCAGCGCGACAGGGGGCAGGAACACTGAAGCTTTCTTT CASSATGGRNTEAFF
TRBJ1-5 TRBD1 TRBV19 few TGTGCCAGTACTCGACAGGGGTTTGGCAATCAGCCCCAGCATTTT CASTRQGFGNQPQHF
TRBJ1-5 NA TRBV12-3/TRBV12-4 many TGTGCCAGCAGTAATCACAATCAGCCCCAGCATTTT CASSNHNQPQHF
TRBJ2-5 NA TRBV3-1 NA TGTGCCAGCAGCCATGGGCTAAACCAAGAGACCCAGTACTTC CASSHGLNQETQYF
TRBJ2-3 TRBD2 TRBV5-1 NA TGCGCCAGCAGCTCGATGACTAGCGGGAGCGGCACAGATACGCAGTATTTT CASSSMTSGSGTDTQYF
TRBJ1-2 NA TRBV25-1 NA TGTGCCAGCAGTGAATCTGGGGGGCGCCGCGGTGGCTACACCTTC CASSESGGRRGGYTF
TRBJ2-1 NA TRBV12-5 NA TGTGCTAGTGGTCTCCCCCCTAGCGAGAACAATGAGCAGTTCTTC CASGLPPSENNEQFF
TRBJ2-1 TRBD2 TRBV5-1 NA TGCGCCAGCAGCCTTGATAGGACTAGCGGGGGGCCAGGGAATGAGCAGTTCTTC CASSLDRTSGGPGNEQFF
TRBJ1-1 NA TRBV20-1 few TGCAGTGCTAGTAGGGGACTCCTGAACACTGAAGCTTTCTTT CSASRGLLNTEAFF
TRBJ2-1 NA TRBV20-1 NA TGCAGTGTCCTCACCCGTACTCCCAATGAGCAGTTCTTC CSVLTRTPNEQFF
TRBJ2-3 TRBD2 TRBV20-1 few TGCAGTGCAAGGACTAGCGGGCACACAGATACGCAGTATTTT CSARTSGHTDTQYF